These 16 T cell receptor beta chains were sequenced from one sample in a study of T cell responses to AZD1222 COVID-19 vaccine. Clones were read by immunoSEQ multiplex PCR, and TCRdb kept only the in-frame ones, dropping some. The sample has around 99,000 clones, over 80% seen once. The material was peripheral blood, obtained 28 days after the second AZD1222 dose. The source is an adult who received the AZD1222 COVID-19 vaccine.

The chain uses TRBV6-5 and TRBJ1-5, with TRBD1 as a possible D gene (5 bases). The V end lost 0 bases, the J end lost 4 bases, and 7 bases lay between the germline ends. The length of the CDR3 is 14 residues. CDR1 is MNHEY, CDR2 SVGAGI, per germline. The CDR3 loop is CASSYSQANQPQHF. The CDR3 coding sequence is TGTGCCAGCAGTTACTCACAGGCGAATCAGCCCCAGCATTTT.

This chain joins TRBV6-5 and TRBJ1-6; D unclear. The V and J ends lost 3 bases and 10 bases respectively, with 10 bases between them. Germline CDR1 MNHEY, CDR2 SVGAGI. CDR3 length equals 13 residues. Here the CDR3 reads CASSYNGRSPLHF. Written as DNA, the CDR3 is TGTGCCAGCAGTTATAATGGGAGATCACCCCTCCACTTT.

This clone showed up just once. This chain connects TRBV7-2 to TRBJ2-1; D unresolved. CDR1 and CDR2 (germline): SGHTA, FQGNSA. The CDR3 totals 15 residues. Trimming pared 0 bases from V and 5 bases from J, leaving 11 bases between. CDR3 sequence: CASSLAWSGNNEQFF. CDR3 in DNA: TGTGCCAGCAGCTTAGCGTGGAGTGGGAACAATGAGCAGTTCTTC.

The DNA for the CDR3 is TGTGCCAGCAGCGCAAGCGGGACAGGGGCATTCACAGATACGCAGTATTTT. Translated, it gives CASSASGTGAFTDTQYF. The chain uses TRBV9 and TRBJ2-3; 10 nucleotides agree with TRBD1. Germline trimming cut 3 bases from V and 2 bases from J; bases unmatched to any gene: 9. The CDR3 is made up of 17 amino acids. Germline CDR1 is SGDLS and CDR2 is YYNGEE.

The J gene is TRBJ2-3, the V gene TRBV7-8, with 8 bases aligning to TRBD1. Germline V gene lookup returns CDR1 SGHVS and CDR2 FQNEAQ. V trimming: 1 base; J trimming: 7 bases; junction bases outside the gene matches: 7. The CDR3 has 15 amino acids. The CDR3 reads CASSLDRGFYNTQYF. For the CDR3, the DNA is TGTGCCAGCAGCTTAGACAGGGGGTTTTATAATACGCAGTATTTT.

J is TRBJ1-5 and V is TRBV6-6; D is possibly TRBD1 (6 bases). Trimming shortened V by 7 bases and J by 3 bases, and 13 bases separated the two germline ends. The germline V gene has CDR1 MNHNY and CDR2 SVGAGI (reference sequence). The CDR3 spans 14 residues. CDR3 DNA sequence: TGTGCCAGCAACCTCCGGGACAACAATCAGCCCCAGCATTTT. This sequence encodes CASNLRDNNQPQHF.

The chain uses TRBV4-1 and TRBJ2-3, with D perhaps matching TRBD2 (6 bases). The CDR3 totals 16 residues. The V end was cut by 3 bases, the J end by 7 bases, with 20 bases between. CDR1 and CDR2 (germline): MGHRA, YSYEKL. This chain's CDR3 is CASSQAWGTSLNTQYF. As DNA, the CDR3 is TGCGCCAGCAGCCAGGCGTGGGGGACTTCTTTGAATACGCAGTATTTT.

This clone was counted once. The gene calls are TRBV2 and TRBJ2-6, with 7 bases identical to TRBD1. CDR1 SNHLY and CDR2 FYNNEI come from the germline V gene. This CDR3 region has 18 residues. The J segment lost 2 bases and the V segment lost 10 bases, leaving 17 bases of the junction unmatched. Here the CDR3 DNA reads TGTGCCACCCCAGGGGGTGACATTTCAGGCCCTGGGGCCAACGTCCTGACTTTC. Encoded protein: CATPGGDISGPGANVLTF.

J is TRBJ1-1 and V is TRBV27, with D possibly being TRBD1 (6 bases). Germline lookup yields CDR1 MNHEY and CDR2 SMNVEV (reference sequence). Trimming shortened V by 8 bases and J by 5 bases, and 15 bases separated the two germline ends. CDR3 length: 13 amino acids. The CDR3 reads CASLPHRDTEAFF. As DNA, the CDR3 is TGTGCCAGCCTGCCGCACAGGGATACTGAAGCTTTCTTT.

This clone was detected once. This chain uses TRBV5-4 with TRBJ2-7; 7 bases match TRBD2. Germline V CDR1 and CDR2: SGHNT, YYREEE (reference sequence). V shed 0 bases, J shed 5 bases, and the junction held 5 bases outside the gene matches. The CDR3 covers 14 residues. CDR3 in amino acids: CASSLELALDEQYF. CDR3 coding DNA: TGTGCCAGCAGCTTGGAACTAGCGCTCGACGAGCAGTACTTC.

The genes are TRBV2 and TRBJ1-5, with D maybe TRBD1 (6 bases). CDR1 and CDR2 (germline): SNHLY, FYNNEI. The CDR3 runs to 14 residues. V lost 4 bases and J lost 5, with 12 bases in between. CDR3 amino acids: CASSVNGGHQPQHF. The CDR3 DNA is TGTGCCAGCAGTGTCAATGGGGGCCATCAGCCCCAGCATTTT.

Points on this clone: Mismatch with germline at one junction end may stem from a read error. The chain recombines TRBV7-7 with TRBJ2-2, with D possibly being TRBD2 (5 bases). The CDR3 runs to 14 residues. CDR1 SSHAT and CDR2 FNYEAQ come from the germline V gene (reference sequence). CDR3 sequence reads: CASSLDGGGGELFF. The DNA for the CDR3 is TGTGCTAGCAGCTTAGACGGCGGAGGCGGGGAGCTGTTTTTT. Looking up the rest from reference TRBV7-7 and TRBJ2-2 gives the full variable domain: GAGVSQSPRYKVTKRGQDVTLRCDPISSHATLYWYQQALGQGPEFLTYFNYEAQPDKSGLPSDRFSAERPEGSISTLTIQRTEQRDSAMYRCASSLDGGGGELFFGEGSRLTVL.

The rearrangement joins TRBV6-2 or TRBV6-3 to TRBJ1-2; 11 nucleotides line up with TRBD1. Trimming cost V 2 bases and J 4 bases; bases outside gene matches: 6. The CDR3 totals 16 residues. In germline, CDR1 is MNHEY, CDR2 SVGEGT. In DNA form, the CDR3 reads TGTGCCAGCAGTTACGGGGACAGGGGGGCCGTCTATGGCTACACCTTC. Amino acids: CASSYGDRGAVYGYTF.

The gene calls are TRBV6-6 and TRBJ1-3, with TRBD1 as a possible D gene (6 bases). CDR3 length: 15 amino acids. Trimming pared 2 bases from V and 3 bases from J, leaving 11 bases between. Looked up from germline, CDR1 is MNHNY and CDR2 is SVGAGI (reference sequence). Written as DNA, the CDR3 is TGTGCCAGCAGTTACGGAGGGGGAGGTGGAAACACCATATATTTT. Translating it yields CASSYGGGGGNTIYF.

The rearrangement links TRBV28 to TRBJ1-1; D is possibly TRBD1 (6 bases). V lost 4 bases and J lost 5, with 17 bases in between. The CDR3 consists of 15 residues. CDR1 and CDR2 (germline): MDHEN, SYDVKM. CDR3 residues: CASSSQNRVRTEAFF. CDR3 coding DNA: TGTGCCAGCAGTTCCCAGAACAGGGTGAGGACTGAAGCTTTCTTT.

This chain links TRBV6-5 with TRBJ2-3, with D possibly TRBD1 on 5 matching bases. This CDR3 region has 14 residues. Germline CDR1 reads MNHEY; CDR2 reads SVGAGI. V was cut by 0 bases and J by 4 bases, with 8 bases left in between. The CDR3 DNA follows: TGTGCCAGCAGTTACTCGGAAGGGGCAGATACGCAGTATTTT. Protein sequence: CASSYSEGADTQYF.